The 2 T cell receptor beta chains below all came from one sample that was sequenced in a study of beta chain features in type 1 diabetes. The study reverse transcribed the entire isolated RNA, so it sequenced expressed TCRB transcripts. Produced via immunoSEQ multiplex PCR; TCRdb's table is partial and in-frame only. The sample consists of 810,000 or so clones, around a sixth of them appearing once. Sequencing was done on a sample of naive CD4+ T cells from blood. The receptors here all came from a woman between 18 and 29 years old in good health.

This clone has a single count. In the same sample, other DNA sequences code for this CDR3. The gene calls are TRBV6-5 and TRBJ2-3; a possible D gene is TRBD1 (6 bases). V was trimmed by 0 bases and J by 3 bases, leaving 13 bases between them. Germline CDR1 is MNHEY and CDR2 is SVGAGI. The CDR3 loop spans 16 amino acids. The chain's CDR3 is CASSYSGGPGTDTQYF. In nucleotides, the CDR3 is TGTGCCAGCAGTTACTCTGGGGGCCCGGGGACAGATACGCAGTATTTT.

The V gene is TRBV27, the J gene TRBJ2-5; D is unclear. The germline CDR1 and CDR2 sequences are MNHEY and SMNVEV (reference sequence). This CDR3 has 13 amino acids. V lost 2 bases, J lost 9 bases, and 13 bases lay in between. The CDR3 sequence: CASSLRAKVPQYF. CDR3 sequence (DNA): TGTGCCAGCAGTTTAAGGGCCAAAGTCCCCCAGTACTTC.